The rows below give T cell receptor beta chains drawn from one sample of a study of technical replicates of blood from a handful of donors. TCRdb's copy holds only in-frame clones and misses some; the assay was immunoSEQ multiplex PCR. The repertoire holds about 50,000 clones, with 95% to 97% as singletons. Material for sequencing was T cells isolated from PBMCs. The receptors were sampled from a human donor in good health. The CDR3 runs from the conserved cysteine through the conserved F or W. Fields, in order: V gene, clone size, J gene, D gene, CDR3 protein, CDR3 DNA. A D gene is named only where the DNA matches it firmly. Expanded clones are given a class, and other clones once, few, many or no size at all.

v_call: TRBV9
clone_size: .
j_call: TRBJ2-7
d_call: TRBD2
cdr3_aa: CASSVAGREDNEQYF
cdr3_nt: TGTGCCAGCAGCGTAGCGGGTCGGGAGGACAACGAGCAGTACTTC

v_call: TRBV19
clone_size: .
j_call: TRBJ1-4
d_call: TRBD1
cdr3_aa: CASSIPYGQVLFF
cdr3_nt: TGTGCCAGTAGTATCCCCTACGGACAGGTACTGTTTTTT

v_call: TRBV5-1
clone_size: .
j_call: TRBJ2-7
d_call: .
cdr3_aa: CASSARVDEQYF
cdr3_nt: TGCGCCAGCAGCGCCAGGGTGGACGAGCAGTACTTC

v_call: TRBV28
clone_size: once
j_call: TRBJ2-3
d_call: .
cdr3_aa: CASSPRTGGFADTQYF
cdr3_nt: TGTGCCAGCAGTCCGCGGACAGGAGGGTTTGCAGATACGCAGTATTTT

v_call: TRBV5-4
clone_size: .
j_call: TRBJ1-1
d_call: TRBD1
cdr3_aa: CASSLRGIRTGLNTEAFF
cdr3_nt: TGTGCCAGCAGCTTAAGGGGGATTAGGACAGGGTTGAACACTGAAGCTTTCTTT

v_call: TRBV6-5
clone_size: .
j_call: TRBJ2-1
d_call: TRBD2
cdr3_aa: CASRRTSGRPNEQFF
cdr3_nt: TGTGCCAGCAGACGGACTAGCGGGAGGCCCAATGAGCAGTTCTTC

v_call: TRBV5-1
clone_size: .
j_call: TRBJ2-1
d_call: TRBD2
cdr3_aa: CASSFLLAQDNEQFF
cdr3_nt: TGCGCCAGCAGCTTCCTACTAGCGCAAGACAATGAGCAGTTCTTC

v_call: TRBV4-1
clone_size: .
j_call: TRBJ2-2
d_call: TRBD2
cdr3_aa: CASSQDSRGGWTGELFF
cdr3_nt: TGCGCCAGCAGCCAAGACAGTCGGGGGGGCTGGACCGGGGAGCTGTTTTTT

v_call: TRBV5-8
clone_size: .
j_call: TRBJ1-2
d_call: TRBD1
cdr3_aa: CASSLGPDRAGGYTF
cdr3_nt: TGTGCCAGCAGCTTGGGCCCGGACAGGGCGGGTGGCTACACCTTC

v_call: TRBV29-1
clone_size: .
j_call: TRBJ1-1
d_call: TRBD1
cdr3_aa: CSGRTGNMNTEAFF
cdr3_nt: TGCAGCGGGCGGACAGGTAATATGAACACTGAAGCTTTCTTT

v_call: TRBV9
clone_size: .
j_call: TRBJ1-2
d_call: TRBD1
cdr3_aa: CASSARGQAPYGYTF
cdr3_nt: TGTGCCAGCAGCGCCAGGGGACAGGCGCCCTATGGCTACACCTTC

v_call: TRBV28
clone_size: once
j_call: TRBJ2-1
d_call: TRBD2
cdr3_aa: CASSSWGLGGSSYNEQFF
cdr3_nt: TGTGCCAGCAGTTCATGGGGCTTAGGCGGGAGCTCCTACAATGAGCAGTTCTTC

v_call: TRBV11-2
clone_size: .
j_call: TRBJ2-1
d_call: .
cdr3_aa: CASSPEVVNEQFF
cdr3_nt: TGTGCCAGCAGCCCGGAGGTTGTCAATGAGCAGTTCTTC

v_call: TRBV13
clone_size: .
j_call: TRBJ2-7
d_call: .
cdr3_aa: CASSLPSTHEQYF
cdr3_nt: TGTGCCAGCAGCTTACCCAGTACCCACGAGCAGTACTTC

v_call: TRBV4-3
clone_size: .
j_call: TRBJ2-5
d_call: TRBD1
cdr3_aa: CASSLNRGFQETQYF
cdr3_nt: TGCGCCAGCAGCCTGAACAGGGGCTTTCAAGAGACCCAGTACTTC

v_call: TRBV9
clone_size: .
j_call: TRBJ2-7
d_call: TRBD2
cdr3_aa: CASSGREPSYEQYF
cdr3_nt: TGTGCCAGCAGCGGGCGGGAGCCTAGCTACGAGCAGTACTTC

v_call: TRBV18
clone_size: .
j_call: TRBJ1-1
d_call: TRBD1
cdr3_aa: CASSIGTGTTEAFF
cdr3_nt: TGTGCCAGCTCAATCGGGACAGGGACCACTGAAGCTTTCTTT

v_call: TRBV2
clone_size: once
j_call: TRBJ1-3
d_call: .
cdr3_aa: CASSLHRDSDGNTIYF
cdr3_nt: TGTGCCAGCAGTTTACACCGAGACTCCGATGGAAACACCATATATTTT

v_call: TRBV4-3
clone_size: .
j_call: TRBJ2-7
d_call: TRBD1
cdr3_aa: CASSQPGQNSYEQYF
cdr3_nt: TGCGCCAGCAGCCAACCGGGACAGAACTCCTACGAGCAGTACTTC

v_call: TRBV9
clone_size: .
j_call: TRBJ2-7
d_call: .
cdr3_aa: CASSLRFGSGEQYF
cdr3_nt: TGTGCCAGCAGCTTACGGTTCGGGTCGGGCGAGCAGTACTTC

v_call: TRBV5-4
clone_size: .
j_call: TRBJ2-1
d_call: TRBD2
cdr3_aa: CASSGLAGGRLHEQFF
cdr3_nt: TGTGCCAGCAGCGGACTAGCGGGAGGAAGGTTACATGAGCAGTTCTTC

v_call: TRBV4-1
clone_size: once
j_call: TRBJ2-5
d_call: TRBD2
cdr3_aa: CASRKSLAGGGETQYF
cdr3_nt: TGCGCCAGCAGAAAAAGTCTAGCGGGAGGGGGAGAGACCCAGTACTTC

v_call: TRBV7-9
clone_size: .
j_call: TRBJ2-1
d_call: .
cdr3_aa: CASSFDFTNYNEQFF
cdr3_nt: TGTGCCAGCAGCTTCGACTTTACCAACTACAATGAGCAGTTCTTC

v_call: TRBV10-2
clone_size: few
j_call: TRBJ1-1
d_call: .
cdr3_aa: CASKDYTEAFF
cdr3_nt: TGCGCCAGCAAGGACTACACTGAAGCTTTCTTT

v_call: TRBV6-5
clone_size: .
j_call: TRBJ2-3
d_call: TRBD2
cdr3_aa: CASSYFGAGGADTQYF
cdr3_nt: TGTGCCAGCAGTTATTTCGGGGCGGGAGGGGCAGATACGCAGTATTTT

v_call: TRBV10-2
clone_size: .
j_call: TRBJ2-5
d_call: .
cdr3_aa: CASSGGETQYF
cdr3_nt: TGCGCCAGCAGTGGAGGAGAGACCCAGTACTTC

v_call: TRBV2
clone_size: few
j_call: TRBJ1-2
d_call: TRBD1
cdr3_aa: CARGGANYGYTF
cdr3_nt: TGTGCCAGAGGGGGCGCGAACTATGGCTACACCTTC

v_call: TRBV9
clone_size: .
j_call: TRBJ2-5
d_call: TRBD2
cdr3_aa: CASSNPTSGLQETQYF
cdr3_nt: TGTGCCAGCAGTAACCCGACTAGCGGCCTCCAAGAGACCCAGTACTTC

v_call: TRBV7-3
clone_size: .
j_call: TRBJ2-1
d_call: TRBD2
cdr3_aa: CASSIAGLGNEQFF
cdr3_nt: TGTGCCAGCAGCATAGCGGGCCTTGGGAATGAGCAGTTCTTC

v_call: TRBV5-1
clone_size: .
j_call: TRBJ2-7
d_call: TRBD2
cdr3_aa: CASSLVPWTSGYEQYF
cdr3_nt: TGCGCCAGCAGCTTGGTCCCCTGGACTAGCGGGTACGAGCAGTACTTC

v_call: TRBV25-1
clone_size: .
j_call: TRBJ2-7
d_call: TRBD2
cdr3_aa: CASSPRTSGVYEQYF
cdr3_nt: TGTGCCAGCAGTCCACGGACTAGCGGAGTCTACGAGCAGTACTTC

v_call: TRBV15
clone_size: .
j_call: TRBJ2-2
d_call: TRBD1
cdr3_aa: CATSRDGQGSGGELFF
cdr3_nt: TGTGCCACCAGCAGAGATGGACAGGGCAGTGGCGGGGAGCTGTTTTTT

v_call: TRBV2
clone_size: .
j_call: TRBJ1-3
d_call: .
cdr3_aa: CASKYGQLGNTIYF
cdr3_nt: TGTGCCAGCAAATACGGACAGCTAGGAAACACCATATATTTT

v_call: TRBV7-8
clone_size: .
j_call: TRBJ1-4
d_call: TRBD1
cdr3_aa: CASSSGQENEKLFF
cdr3_nt: TGTGCCAGCAGCTCGGGACAGGAGAATGAAAAACTGTTTTTT

v_call: TRBV9
clone_size: .
j_call: TRBJ2-7
d_call: TRBD1
cdr3_aa: CASSVTGGTDYEQYF
cdr3_nt: TGTGCCAGCAGCGTGACAGGGGGTACGGACTACGAGCAGTACTTC

v_call: TRBV7-9
clone_size: .
j_call: TRBJ2-5
d_call: .
cdr3_aa: CASSQNPGQIRETQYF
cdr3_nt: TGTGCCAGCAGCCAGAACCCGGGTCAGATAAGGGAGACCCAGTACTTC

v_call: TRBV10-3
clone_size: once
j_call: TRBJ1-2
d_call: .
cdr3_aa: CAISDSEGSYYGYTF
cdr3_nt: TGTGCCATCAGTGATTCAGAGGGATCGTACTATGGCTACACCTTC

v_call: TRBV9
clone_size: .
j_call: TRBJ1-2
d_call: TRBD1
cdr3_aa: CASSARDRDGYTF
cdr3_nt: TGTGCCAGCAGCGCCCGGGACAGGGATGGCTACACCTTC